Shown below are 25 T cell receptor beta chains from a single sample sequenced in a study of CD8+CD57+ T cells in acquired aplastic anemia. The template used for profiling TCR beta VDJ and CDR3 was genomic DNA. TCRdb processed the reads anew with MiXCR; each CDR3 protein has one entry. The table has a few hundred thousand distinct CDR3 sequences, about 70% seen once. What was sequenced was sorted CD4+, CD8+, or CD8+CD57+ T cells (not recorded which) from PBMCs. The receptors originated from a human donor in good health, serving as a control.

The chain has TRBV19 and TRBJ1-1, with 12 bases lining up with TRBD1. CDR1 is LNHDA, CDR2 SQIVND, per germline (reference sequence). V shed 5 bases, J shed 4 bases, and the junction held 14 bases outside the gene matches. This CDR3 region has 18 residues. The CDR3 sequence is CASSPLPGQGAVGTEAFF. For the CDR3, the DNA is TGTGCCAGTAGTCCCTTACCGGGACAGGGGGCTGTGGGCACTGAAGCTTTCTTT.

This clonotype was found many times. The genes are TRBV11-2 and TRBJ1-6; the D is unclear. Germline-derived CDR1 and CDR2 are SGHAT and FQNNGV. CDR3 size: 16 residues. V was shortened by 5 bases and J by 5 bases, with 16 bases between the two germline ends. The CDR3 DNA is TGTGCCAGCAGCCTAAAGTCCCCCAAGGATAATTCACCCCTCCACTTT. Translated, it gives CASSLKSPKDNSPLHF.

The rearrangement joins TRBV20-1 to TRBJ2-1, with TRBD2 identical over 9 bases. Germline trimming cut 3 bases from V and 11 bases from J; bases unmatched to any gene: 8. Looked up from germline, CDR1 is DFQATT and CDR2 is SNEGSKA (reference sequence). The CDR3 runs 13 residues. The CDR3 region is CSASSGGSYKQFF. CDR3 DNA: TGCAGTGCTAGTAGCGGGGGATCCTACAAGCAGTTCTTC.

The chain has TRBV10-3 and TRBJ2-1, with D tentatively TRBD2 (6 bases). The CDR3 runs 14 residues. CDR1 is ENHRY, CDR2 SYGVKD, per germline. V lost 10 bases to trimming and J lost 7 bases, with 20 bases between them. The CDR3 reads CATKAMTRGNEQFF. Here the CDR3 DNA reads TGTGCCACGAAAGCAATGACTCGGGGGAATGAGCAGTTCTTC.

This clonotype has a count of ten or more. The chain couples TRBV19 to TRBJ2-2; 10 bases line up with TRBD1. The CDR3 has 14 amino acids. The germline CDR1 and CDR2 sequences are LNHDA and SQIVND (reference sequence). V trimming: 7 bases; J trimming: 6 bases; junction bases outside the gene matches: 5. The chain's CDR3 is CASKRTGGPGELFF. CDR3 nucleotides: TGTGCCAGTAAAAGGACAGGGGGTCCCGGGGAGCTGTTTTTT.

As DNA, the CDR3 is TGCAGTGCTAGGGGTAGCGGGGATCCCTACGAGCAGTACTTC. Amino acids: CSARGSGDPYEQYF. The rearrangement links TRBV20-1 to TRBJ2-7; 8 bases fit TRBD2. From germline, CDR1 is DFQATT and CDR2 SNEGSKA (reference sequence). The CDR3 runs to 14 residues. V shed 3 bases, J shed 2 bases, and the junction held 6 bases outside the gene matches.

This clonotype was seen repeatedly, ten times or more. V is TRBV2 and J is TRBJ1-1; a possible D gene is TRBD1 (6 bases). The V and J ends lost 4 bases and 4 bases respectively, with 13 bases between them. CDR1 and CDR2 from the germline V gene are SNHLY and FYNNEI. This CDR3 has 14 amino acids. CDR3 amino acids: CASSGAGRGTEAFF. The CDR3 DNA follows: TGTGCCAGCAGTGGGGCTGGCAGGGGCACTGAAGCTTTCTTT.

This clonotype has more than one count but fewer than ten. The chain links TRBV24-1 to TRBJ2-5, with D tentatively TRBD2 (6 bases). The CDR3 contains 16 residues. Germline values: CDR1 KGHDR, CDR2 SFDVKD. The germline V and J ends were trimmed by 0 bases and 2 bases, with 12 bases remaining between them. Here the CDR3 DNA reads TGTGCCACCAGTGATTTGGAGGAGGGACGACAAGAGACCCAGTACTTC. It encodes CATSDLEEGRQETQYF.

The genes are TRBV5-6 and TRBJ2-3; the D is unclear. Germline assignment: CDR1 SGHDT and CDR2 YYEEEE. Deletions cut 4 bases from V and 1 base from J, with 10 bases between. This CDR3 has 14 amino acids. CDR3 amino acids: CASSAEQRTDTQYF. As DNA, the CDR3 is TGTGCCAGCAGCGCCGAACAACGCACAGATACGCAGTATTTT.

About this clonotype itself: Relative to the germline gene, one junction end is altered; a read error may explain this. The CDR3 region is CSASRTDEKLF. DNA of the CDR3: TGCAGTGCATCGAGGACCGATGAAAAACTCTTT. This chain links TRBV20-1 with TRBJ1-1; D is undetermined. Germline CDR1 and CDR2: DFQATT and SNEGSKA (reference sequence). The CDR3 is 11 amino acids.

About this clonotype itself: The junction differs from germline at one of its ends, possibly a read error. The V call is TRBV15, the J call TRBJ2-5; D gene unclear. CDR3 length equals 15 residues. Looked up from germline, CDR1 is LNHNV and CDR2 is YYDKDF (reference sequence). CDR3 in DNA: TGTGCCACCAGCAGAGAAAAAAGGCTCGAGACTGCACCGTACTTT. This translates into CATSREKRLETAPYF.

CDR3 amino acids: CATSDPRRDTQYF. The CDR3 bases are TGTGCCACCAGTGACCCCCGCAGAGATACCCAGTACTTC. The chain carries TRBV24-1 and TRBJ2-5; D unclear. CDR1 and CDR2 (germline): KGHDR, SFDVKD. This CDR3 has 13 amino acids. V was cut by 4 bases and J by 8 bases, with 13 bases left in between.

The CDR3 region has the DNA TGTGCCAGCAGCGTACCTAGCGCCTACGAGCAGTACTTC. It translates to CASSVPSAYEQYF. The chain couples TRBV5-4 to TRBJ2-7; TRBD2 might be the D (6 bases). The germline CDR1 and CDR2 sequences are SGHNT and YYREEE (reference sequence). V shed 4 bases and J shed 2 bases, with 10 bases lying between them. CDR3 length: 13 amino acids. Based on the CDR3 plus reference TRBV5-4 and TRBJ2-7, the full variable domain is ETGVTQSPTHLIKTRGQQVTLRCSSQSGHNTVSWYQQALGQGPQFIFQYYREEENGRGNFPPRFSGLQFPNYSSELNVNALELDDSALYLCASSVPSAYEQYFGPGTRLTVT.

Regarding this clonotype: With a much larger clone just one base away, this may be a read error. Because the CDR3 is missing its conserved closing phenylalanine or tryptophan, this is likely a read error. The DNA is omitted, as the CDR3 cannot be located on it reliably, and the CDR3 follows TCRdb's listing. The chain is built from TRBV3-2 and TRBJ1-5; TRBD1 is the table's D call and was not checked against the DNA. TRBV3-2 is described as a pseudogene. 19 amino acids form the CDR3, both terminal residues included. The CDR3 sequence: CASSQERQGKVYSNQPQHL.

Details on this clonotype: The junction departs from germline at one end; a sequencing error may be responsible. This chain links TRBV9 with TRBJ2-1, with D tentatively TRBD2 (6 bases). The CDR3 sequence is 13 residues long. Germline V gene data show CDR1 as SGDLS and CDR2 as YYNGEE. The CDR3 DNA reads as TGTGCCAGCAGTGTAGGAGGGCCGGATCAGAAGTTCTTC. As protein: CASSVGGPDQKFF.

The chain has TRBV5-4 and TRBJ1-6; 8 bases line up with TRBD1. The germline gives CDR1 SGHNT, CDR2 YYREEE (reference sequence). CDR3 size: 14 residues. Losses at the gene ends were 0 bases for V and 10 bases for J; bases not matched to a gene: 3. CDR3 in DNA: TGTGCCAGCAGCTTGGAGACAGGGGAGTCACCCCTCCACTTT. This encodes CASSLETGESPLHF.

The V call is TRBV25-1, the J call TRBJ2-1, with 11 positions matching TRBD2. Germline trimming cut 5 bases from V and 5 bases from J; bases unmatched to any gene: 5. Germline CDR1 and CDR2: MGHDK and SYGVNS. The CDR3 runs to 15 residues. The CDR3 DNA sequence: TGTGCCAGCAGTTCTCTAGCGGGGGGTAACAATGAGCAGTTCTTC. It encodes CASSSLAGGNNEQFF.

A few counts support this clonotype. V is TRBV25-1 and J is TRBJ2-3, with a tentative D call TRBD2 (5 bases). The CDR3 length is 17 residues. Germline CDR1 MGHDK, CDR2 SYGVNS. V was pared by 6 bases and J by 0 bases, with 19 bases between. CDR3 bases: TGTGCCAGCAGCCCCCGTCCCTCTAGGACTAGCACAGATACGCAGTATTTT. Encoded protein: CASSPRPSRTSTDTQYF. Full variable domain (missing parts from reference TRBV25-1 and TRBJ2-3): EADIYQTPRYLVIGTGKKITLECSQTMGHDKMYWYQQDPGMELHLIHYSYGVNSTEKGDLSSESTVSRIRTEHFPLTLESARPSHTSQYLCASSPRPSRTSTDTQYFGPGTRLTVL.

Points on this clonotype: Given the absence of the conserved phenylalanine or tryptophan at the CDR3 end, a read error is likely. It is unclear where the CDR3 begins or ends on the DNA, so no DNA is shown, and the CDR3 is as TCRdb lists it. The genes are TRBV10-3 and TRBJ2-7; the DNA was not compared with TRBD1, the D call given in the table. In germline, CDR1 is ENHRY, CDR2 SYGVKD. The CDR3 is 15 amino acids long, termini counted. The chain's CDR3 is CAISQRQGGDYQYYC.

CDR3 coding DNA: TGCAGTGCTACACTGGGAGGAAGAACACCCCTCCACTTT. Its protein product is CSATLGGRTPLHF. The V gene is TRBV20-1, the J gene TRBJ1-6; D gene unclear. Germline V gives CDR1 DFQATT, CDR2 SNEGSKA (reference sequence). The V and J ends lost 4 bases and 11 bases respectively, with 15 bases between them. This CDR3 spans 13 amino acids.

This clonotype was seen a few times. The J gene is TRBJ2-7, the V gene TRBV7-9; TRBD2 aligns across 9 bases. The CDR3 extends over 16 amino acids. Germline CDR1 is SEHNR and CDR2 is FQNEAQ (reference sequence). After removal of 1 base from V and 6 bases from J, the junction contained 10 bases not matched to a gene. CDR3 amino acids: CASSLGLAGLSSEQYV. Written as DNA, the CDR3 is TGTGCCAGCAGCTTAGGTCTAGCGGGACTTTCGTCCGAGCAGTACGTC.

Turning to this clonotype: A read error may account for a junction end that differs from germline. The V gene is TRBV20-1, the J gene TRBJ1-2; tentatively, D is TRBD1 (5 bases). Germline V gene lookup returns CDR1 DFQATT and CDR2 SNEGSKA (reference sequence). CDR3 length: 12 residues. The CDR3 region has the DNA TGCAGCGCTGTCCCGGGACGGGCTTGGGACGCCTTC. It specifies CSAVPGRAWDAF.

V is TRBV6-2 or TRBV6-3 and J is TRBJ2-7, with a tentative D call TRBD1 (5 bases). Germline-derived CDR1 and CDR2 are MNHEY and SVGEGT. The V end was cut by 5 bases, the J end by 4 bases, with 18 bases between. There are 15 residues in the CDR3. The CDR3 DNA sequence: TGTGCCAGCAGTAGAGATCGGCAGGGAAAATACGAGCAGTACTTC. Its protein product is CASSRDRQGKYEQYF.

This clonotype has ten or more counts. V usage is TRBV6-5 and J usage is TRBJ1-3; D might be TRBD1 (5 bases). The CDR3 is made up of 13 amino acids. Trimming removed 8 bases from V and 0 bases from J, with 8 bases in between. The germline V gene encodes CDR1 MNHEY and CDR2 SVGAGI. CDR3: CASGGNSGNTIYF. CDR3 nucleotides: TGTGCCAGCGGGGGAAACTCTGGAAACACCATATATTTT.

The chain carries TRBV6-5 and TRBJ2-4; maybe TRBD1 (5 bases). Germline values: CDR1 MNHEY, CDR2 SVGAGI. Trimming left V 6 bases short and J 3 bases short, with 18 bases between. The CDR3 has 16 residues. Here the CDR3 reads CASRETGRANKNIQYF. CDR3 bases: TGTGCCAGCAGGGAAACAGGCCGCGCGAACAAAAACATTCAGTACTTC.